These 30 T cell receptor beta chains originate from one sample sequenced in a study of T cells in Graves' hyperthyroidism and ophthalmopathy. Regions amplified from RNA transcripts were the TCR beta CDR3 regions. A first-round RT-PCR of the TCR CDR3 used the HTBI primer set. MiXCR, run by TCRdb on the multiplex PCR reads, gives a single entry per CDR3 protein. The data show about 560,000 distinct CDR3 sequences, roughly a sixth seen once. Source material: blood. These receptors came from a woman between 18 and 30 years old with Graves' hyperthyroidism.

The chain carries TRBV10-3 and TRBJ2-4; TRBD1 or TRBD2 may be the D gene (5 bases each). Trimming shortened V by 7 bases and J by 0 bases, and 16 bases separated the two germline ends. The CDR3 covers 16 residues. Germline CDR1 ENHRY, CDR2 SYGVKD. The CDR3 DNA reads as TGTGCCATCATCGGACTCAGCGGACAAGCCAAAAACATTCAGTACTTC. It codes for CAIIGLSGQAKNIQYF.

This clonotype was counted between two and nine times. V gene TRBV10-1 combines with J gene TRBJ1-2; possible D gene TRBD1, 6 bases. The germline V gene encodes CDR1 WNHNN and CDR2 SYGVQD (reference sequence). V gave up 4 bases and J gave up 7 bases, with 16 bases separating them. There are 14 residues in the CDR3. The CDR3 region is CASSGDLRGSGYTF. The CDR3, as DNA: TGCGCCAGCAGTGGAGACCTCAGGGGTTCTGGCTACACCTTC.

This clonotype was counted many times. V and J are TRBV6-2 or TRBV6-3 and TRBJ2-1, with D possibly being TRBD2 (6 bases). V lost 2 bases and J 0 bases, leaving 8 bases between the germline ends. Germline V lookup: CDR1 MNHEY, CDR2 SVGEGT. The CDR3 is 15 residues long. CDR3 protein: CASSYDGGSYNEQFF. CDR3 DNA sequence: TGTGCCAGCAGTTACGACGGGGGCTCCTACAATGAGCAGTTCTTC.

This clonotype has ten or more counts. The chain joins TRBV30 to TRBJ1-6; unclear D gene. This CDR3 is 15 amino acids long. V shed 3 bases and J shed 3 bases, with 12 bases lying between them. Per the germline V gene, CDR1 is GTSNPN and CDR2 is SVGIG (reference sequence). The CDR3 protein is CAWRPIELYNSPLHF. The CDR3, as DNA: TGTGCCTGGAGGCCCATTGAACTCTATAATTCACCCCTCCACTTT.

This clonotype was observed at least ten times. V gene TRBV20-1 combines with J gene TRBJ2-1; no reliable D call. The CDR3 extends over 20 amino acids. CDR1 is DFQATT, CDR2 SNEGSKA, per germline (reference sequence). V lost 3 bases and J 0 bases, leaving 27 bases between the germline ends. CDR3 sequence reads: CSARTVTPGPLFSSYNEQFF. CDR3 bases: TGCAGTGCTAGGACGGTGACCCCAGGACCCCTATTTAGCTCCTACAATGAGCAGTTCTTC.

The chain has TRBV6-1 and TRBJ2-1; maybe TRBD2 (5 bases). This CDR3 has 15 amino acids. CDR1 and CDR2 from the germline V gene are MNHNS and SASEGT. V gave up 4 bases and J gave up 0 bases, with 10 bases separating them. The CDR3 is CASSGTLSSYNEQFF. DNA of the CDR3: TGTGCCAGCAGTGGGACTCTTAGCTCCTACAATGAGCAGTTCTTC.

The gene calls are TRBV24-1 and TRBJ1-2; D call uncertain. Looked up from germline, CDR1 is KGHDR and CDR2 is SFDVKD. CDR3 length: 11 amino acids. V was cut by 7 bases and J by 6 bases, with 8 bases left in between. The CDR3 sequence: CATRGGDGYTF. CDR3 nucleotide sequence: TGTGCCACCAGGGGAGGTGATGGCTACACCTTC.

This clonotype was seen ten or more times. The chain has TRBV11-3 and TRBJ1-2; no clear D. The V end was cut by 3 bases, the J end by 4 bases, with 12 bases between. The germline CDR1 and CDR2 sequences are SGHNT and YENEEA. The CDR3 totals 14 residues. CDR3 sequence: CASSFSAGPYGYTF. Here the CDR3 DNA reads TGTGCCAGCAGCTTTTCAGCCGGACCCTATGGCTACACCTTC.

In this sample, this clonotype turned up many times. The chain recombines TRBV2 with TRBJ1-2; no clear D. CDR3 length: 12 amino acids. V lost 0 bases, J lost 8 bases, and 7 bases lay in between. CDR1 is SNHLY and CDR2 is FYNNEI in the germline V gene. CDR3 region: CASSEAFEGYTF. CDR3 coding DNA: TGTGCCAGCAGTGAAGCTTTCGAGGGCTACACCTTC.

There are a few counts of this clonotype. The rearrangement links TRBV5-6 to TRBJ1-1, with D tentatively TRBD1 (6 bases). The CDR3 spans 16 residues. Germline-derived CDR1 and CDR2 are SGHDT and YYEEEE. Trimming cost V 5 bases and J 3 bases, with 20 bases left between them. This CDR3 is CASRPLGRGGDTEAFF. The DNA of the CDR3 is TGTGCCAGCAGACCGTTGGGCAGGGGCGGGGACACTGAAGCTTTCTTT.

CDR3 protein: CASSPRQGSAKGYTF. CDR3 DNA: TGTGCCAGTAGTCCTAGACAGGGTTCAGCGAAAGGCTACACCTTC. The chain couples TRBV19 to TRBJ1-2, with TRBD1 matching over 7 bases. CDR3 size: 15 residues. Germline V gene data show CDR1 as LNHDA and CDR2 as SQIVND (reference sequence). The V gene end was trimmed by 5 bases and the J gene end by 8 bases; junction bases not matched to a gene: 14.

The CDR3 nucleotides are TGTGCCAGCTCGCCGTTACCTCCGACAGGGGGCGCAAATTCACCCCTCCACTTT. Translation: CASSPLPPTGGANSPLHF. The chain joins TRBV18 to TRBJ1-6; 10 bases are a match to TRBD1. The CDR3 has 18 amino acids. Germline lookup yields CDR1 KGHSH and CDR2 LQKENI. With 6 bases clipped from V and 7 bases from J, the junction kept 15 bases outside the gene matches.

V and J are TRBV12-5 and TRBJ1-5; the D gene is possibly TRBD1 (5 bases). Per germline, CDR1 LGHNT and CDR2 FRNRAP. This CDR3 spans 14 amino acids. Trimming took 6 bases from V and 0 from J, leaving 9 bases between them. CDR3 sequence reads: CASGRTSSNQPQHF. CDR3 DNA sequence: TGTGCTAGTGGCCGGACAAGTAGCAATCAGCCCCAGCATTTT.

As DNA, the CDR3 is TGTGCCACGACGGACCAACACAGTTCCGATACGCAGTATTTT. Amino acids: CATTDQHSSDTQYF. This chain connects TRBV19 to TRBJ2-3; D call uncertain. The CDR3 is made up of 14 amino acids. The V end lost 10 bases, the J end lost 6 bases, and 20 bases lay between the germline ends. Germline assignment: CDR1 LNHDA and CDR2 SQIVND (reference sequence).

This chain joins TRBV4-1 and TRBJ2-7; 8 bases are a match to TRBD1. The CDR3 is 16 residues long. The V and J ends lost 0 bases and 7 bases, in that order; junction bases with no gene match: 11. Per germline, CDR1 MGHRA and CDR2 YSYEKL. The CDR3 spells CASSQEPGQGLREQYF. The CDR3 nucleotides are TGCGCCAGCAGCCAAGAACCCGGACAGGGTTTGAGGGAGCAGTACTTC.

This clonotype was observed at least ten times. The chain's CDR3 is CASSLDRAPRETQYF. In DNA form, the CDR3 reads TGTGCCAGCAGCTTAGACAGGGCGCCGAGAGAGACCCAGTACTTC. The chain combines TRBV7-9 with TRBJ2-5, with D possibly TRBD1 on 6 matching bases. The ends were cut back, 1 base at V and 4 bases at J, with 13 bases in the middle. The CDR3 covers 15 residues. In germline, CDR1 is SEHNR, CDR2 FQNEAQ (reference sequence).

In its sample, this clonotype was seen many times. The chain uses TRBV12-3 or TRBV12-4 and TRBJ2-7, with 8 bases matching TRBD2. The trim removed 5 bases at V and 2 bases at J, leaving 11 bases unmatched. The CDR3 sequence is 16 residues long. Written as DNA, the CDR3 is TGTGCCAGCAGTGTTGACCGGACTAGCTGGCCCTACGAGCAGTACTTC. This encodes CASSVDRTSWPYEQYF.

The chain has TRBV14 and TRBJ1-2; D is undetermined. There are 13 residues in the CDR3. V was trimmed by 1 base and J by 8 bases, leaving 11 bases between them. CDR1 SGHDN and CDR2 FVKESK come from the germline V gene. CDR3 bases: TGTGCCAGCAGCCAAGCGCCCTCCGGCGGCTACACCTTC. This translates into CASSQAPSGGYTF.

Written as DNA, the CDR3 is TGCAGTGCTACCCGGGACGGGCCGGGCACTGAAGCTTTCTTT. It codes for CSATRDGPGTEAFF. The V gene is TRBV20-1, the J gene TRBJ1-1, with TRBD1 as a possible D gene (5 bases). Germline CDR1 reads DFQATT; CDR2 reads SNEGSKA (reference sequence). V dropped 4 bases and J dropped 4 bases, with 16 bases sitting between them. The CDR3 is made up of 14 amino acids.

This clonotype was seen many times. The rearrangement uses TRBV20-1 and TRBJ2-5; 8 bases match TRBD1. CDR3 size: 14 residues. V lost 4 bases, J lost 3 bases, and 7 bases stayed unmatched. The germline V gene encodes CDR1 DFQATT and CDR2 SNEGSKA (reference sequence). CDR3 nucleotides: TGCAGTGCTACCGACTCGGACAGGGAAGAGACCCAGTACTTC. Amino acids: CSATDSDREETQYF.

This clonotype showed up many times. This CDR3 is CASSLEGIRQPQHF. CDR3 coding DNA: TGTGCCAGCAGCTTAGAAGGGATTCGTCAGCCCCAGCATTTT. V is TRBV7-2 and J is TRBJ1-5; D gene unclear. Germline V lookup: CDR1 SGHTA, CDR2 FQGNSA. The CDR3 spans 14 residues. V was trimmed by 1 base and J by 6 bases, leaving 10 bases between them.

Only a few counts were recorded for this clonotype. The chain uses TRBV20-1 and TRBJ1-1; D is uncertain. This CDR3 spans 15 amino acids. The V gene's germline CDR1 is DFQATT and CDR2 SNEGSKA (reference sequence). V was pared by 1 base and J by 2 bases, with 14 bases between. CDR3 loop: CSARGSRTVNTEAFF. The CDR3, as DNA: TGCAGTGCTAGAGGTTCCCGGACCGTAAACACTGAAGCTTTCTTT.

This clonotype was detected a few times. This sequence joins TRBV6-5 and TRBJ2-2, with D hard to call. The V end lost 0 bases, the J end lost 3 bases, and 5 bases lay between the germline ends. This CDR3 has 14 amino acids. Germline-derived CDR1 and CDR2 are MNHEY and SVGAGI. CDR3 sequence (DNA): TGTGCCAGCAGTTACTCGCCTGACACCGGGGAGCTGTTTTTT. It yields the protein CASSYSPDTGELFF.

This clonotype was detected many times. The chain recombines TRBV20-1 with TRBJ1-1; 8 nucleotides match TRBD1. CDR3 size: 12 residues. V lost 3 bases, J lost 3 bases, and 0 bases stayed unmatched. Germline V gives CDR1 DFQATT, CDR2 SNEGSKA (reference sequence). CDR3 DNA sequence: TGCAGTGCTAGGACAGGGGACACTGAAGCTTTCTTT. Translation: CSARTGDTEAFF.

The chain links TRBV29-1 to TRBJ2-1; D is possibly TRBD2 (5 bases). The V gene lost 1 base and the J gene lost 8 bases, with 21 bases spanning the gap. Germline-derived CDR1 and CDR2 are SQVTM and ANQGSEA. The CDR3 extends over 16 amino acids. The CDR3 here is CSVEGPPGESPYEQFF. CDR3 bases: TGCAGCGTTGAAGGGCCCCCCGGGGAGAGCCCCTATGAGCAGTTCTTC.

CDR3 region: CASSPEAPGHNEQFF. In DNA form, the CDR3 reads TGTGCCAGCTCACCGGAGGCCCCCGGGCACAATGAGCAGTTCTTC. This chain links TRBV18 with TRBJ2-1, with D tentatively TRBD2 (5 bases). The V end lost 3 bases, the J end lost 5 bases, and 14 bases lay between the germline ends. This CDR3 has 15 residues. Germline V gene sequence: CDR1 KGHSH, CDR2 LQKENI.

CDR3 protein: CATSRIRRGSYNEQFF. The CDR3, as DNA: TGTGCCACCAGCAGAATTAGACGCGGGAGTTACAATGAGCAGTTCTTC. The rearrangement joins TRBV15 to TRBJ2-1, with 7 bases lining up with TRBD2. This CDR3 contains 16 residues. CDR1 and CDR2 from the germline V gene are LNHNV and YYDKDF (reference sequence). V dropped 2 bases and J dropped 4; count of bases not matched to a gene: 8.

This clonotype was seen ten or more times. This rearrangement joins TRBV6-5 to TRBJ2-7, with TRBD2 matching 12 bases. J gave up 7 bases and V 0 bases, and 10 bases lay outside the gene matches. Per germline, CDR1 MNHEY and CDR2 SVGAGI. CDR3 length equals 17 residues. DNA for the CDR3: TGTGCCAGCAGTTACTCGATCTGGACTAGCGGGAAGGGGGAGCAGTACTTC. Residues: CASSYSIWTSGKGEQYF.

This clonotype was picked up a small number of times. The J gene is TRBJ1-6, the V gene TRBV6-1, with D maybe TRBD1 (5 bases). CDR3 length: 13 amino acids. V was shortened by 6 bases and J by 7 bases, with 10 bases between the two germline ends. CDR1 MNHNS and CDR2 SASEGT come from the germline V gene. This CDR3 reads CASRGGGNSPLHF. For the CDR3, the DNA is TGTGCCAGCAGGGGGGGGGGGAATTCACCCCTCCACTTT.

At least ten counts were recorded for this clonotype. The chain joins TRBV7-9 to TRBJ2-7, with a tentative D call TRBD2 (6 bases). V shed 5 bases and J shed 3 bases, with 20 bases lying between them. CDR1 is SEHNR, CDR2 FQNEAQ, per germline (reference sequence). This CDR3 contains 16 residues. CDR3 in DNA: TGTGCCAGCAGCCGGGTCAGTGGCGGGGTGAGCTACGAGCAGTACTTC. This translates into CASSRVSGGVSYEQYF.